The rows below give T cell receptor beta chains drawn from one sample of a study of blood T cells in healthy people across ages. TCRdb analysed the 5' RACE reads with MiXCR anew, one entry per CDR3 protein. The data show about 640,000 distinct CDR3 sequences, 45% to 65% seen once. Input material: blood. These TCRs come from a man in his 60s in good health. CDR3s include the opening cysteine and the closing phenylalanine or tryptophan. The order of the fields is clone size, D gene, J gene, V gene, CDR3 length, CDR3 DNA, CDR3 protein. A D gene is named only where the DNA matches it firmly. The size field is filled for only some rows; it gives once, few, many or a size class.

many TRBD2 TRBJ2-3 TRBV12-5 17 TGTGCTAGTGGTTTGGTACCTGGGACTAGCGGGGCAGATACGCAGTATTTT CASGLVPGTSGADTQYF
few - TRBJ1-2 TRBV12-3/TRBV12-4 15 TGTGCCAGCAGTCCCCAAGGGATTGGCGACTATGGCTACACCTTC CASSPQGIGDYGYTF
- TRBD1 TRBJ2-5 TRBV6-1 13 TGTGCCAGCAGAGGGACAGGGGAAGGGACCCAGTACTTC CASRGTGEGTQYF
- TRBD1 TRBJ2-3 TRBV5-1 15 TGCGCCAGCAGCAACCGGGACAGGGGAGCAGATACGCAGTATTTT CASSNRDRGADTQYF
- - TRBJ2-7 TRBV18 15 TGTGCCAGCTCACCAACGGACGGCAACCGCTACGAGCAGTACTTC CASSPTDGNRYEQYF
- TRBD1 TRBJ2-1 TRBV28 15 TGTGCCAGCAGTCAAACAGGGGTAAGGCGCAGTGAGCAGTTCTTC CASSQTGVRRSEQFF
once - TRBJ2-5 TRBV9 14 TGTGCCAGCAGCCGATTCGGGTCGGGGGAGACCCAGTACTTC CASSRFGSGETQYF
once - TRBJ1-2 TRBV10-3 15 TGTGCCATCATTGGGCCCTATAGGGGCGGCTATGGCTACACCTTC CAIIGPYRGGYGYTF
- - TRBJ2-7 TRBV6-2/TRBV6-3 14 TGTGCCAGCAGTACTACGTTGAGCTCCTACGAGCAGTACTTC CASSTTLSSYEQYF
once - TRBJ2-1 TRBV20-1 14 TGCAGTGCTAGGCCCCCGTTCGGGGGCACCGAGCAGTTCTTC CSARPPFGGTEQFF
- - TRBJ2-5 TRBV10-3 13 TGTGCCATCAGTGTAGGGCAACAAGAGACCCAGTACTTC CAISVGQQETQYF
once - TRBJ1-1 TRBV20-1 15 TGCAGTGCTAGGTTCCTTCAAGGGCGACGGGTTGAAGCTTTCTTT CSARFLQGRRVEAFF
many - TRBJ2-1 TRBV20-1 17 TGCAGTGCTAGAGATCAGGTCCGGGGGAGTTCCTACAATGAGCAGTTCTTC CSARDQVRGSSYNEQFF
- TRBD2 TRBJ2-1 TRBV6-5 17 TGTGCCAGCAGTTACATTTCTAGCGGGGGCCGGAGAAATGAGCAGTTCTTC CASSYISSGGRRNEQFF
- - TRBJ1-1 TRBV3-1 13 TGTGCCAGCAGCCAAGACGAACAGCTAGAAGCTTTCTTT CASSQDEQLEAFF
- - TRBJ2-5 TRBV3-1 15 TGTGCCAGCGGCCAAGGAGGGAGCTGGGGGGAGACCCAGTACTTC CASGQGGSWGETQYF
- TRBD1 TRBJ2-1 TRBV10-1 16 TGCGCCAGCAGTGAATCCGGGACAGGAAGATACAATGAGCAGTTCTTC CASSESGTGRYNEQFF
- TRBD2 TRBJ2-1 TRBV4-2 15 TGTGCCAGCAGCCAAAGGGCGGCGGGGGGGGGTGAGCAGTTCTTC CASSQRAAGGGEQFF
- - TRBJ1-2 TRBV28 15 TGTGCCAGCAGTATAGGCGGCAGGAGAACCTATGGCTACACCTTC CASSIGGRRTYGYTF
- - TRBJ1-2 TRBV5-1 17 TGCGCCAGCAGCTTGCAGTCAATCGCAGGTTCCCCTTATGGCTACACCTTC CASSLQSIAGSPYGYTF
- TRBD2 TRBJ2-4 TRBV20-1 18 TGCAGTGCTAGAGAAACCCCTAGCGGGGGGCCGGGTCAAAACATTCAGTACTTC CSARETPSGGPGQNIQYF
- TRBD1 TRBJ2-7 TRBV11-3 16 TGTGCCAGCAGCTTAGAAAATTGGGACAGGGACAATGAGCAGTACTTC CASSLENWDRDNEQYF
few - TRBJ2-7 TRBV27 12 TGTGCCAGCATCGGCCCTACCTACGAGCAGTACTTC CASIGPTYEQYF
few - TRBJ1-2 TRBV9 15 TGTGCCAGCAGCGTAGATCCGGGGGCCTACTATGGCTACACCTTC CASSVDPGAYYGYTF
- - TRBJ2-7 TRBV6-1 15 TGTGCCAGCAGTACCCAGGGGAGTACTACTTACGAGCAGTACTTC CASSTQGSTTYEQYF
- TRBD2 TRBJ2-5 TRBV6-1 15 TGTGCCAGCGCCCCCAGAGGGCTAGCGGTGGAGACCCAGTACTTC CASAPRGLAVETQYF
few - TRBJ2-7 TRBV18 14 TGTGCCAGCTCACCACCGGCAGGGGACTACGAGCAGTACTTC CASSPPAGDYEQYF
- - TRBJ2-7 TRBV11-2 14 TGTGCCAGCAGCTTAGGAAGAACAGCCTACGAGCAGTACTTC CASSLGRTAYEQYF
many TRBD1 TRBJ2-6 TRBV29-1 16 TGCAGCGTTGTCGGGACAGGGTCTTTTGGGGCCAACGTCCTGACTTTC CSVVGTGSFGANVLTF
- - TRBJ2-2 TRBV5-1 15 TGCGCCAGCAGCCTACCCCAGGGGACTGGCGGGGAGCTGTTTTTT CASSLPQGTGGELFF
- TRBD2 TRBJ2-5 TRBV7-7 15 TGTGCCAGCAGCTTGGGGCTAGCGGGGGGCGACTCCAAGTACTTC CASSLGLAGGDSKYF
few - TRBJ1-2 TRBV5-1 14 TGCGCCAGCAGCCCGGCCGCGCCTAACTATGGCTACACCTTC CASSPAAPNYGYTF
- - TRBJ2-1 TRBV2 11 TGTGCCAGCAAGGTCCTCCCCGAGCAGTTCTTC CASKVLPEQFF
- TRBD2 TRBJ2-3 TRBV5-1 18 TGCGCCAGCAGCTTGTTGGCGGGGGGGTTAGGGGACACAGATACGCAGTATTTT CASSLLAGGLGDTDTQYF
- - TRBJ2-5 TRBV20-1 14 TGCAGTGCTAGACCTACAGGGTGGCAAGAGACCCAGTACTTC CSARPTGWQETQYF
- TRBD2 TRBJ2-1 TRBV20-1 15 TGCAGTGCTGGCGAACTAGCGGGGGGGCAAGAGACCCAGTTCTTC CSAGELAGGQETQFF
- - TRBJ2-3 TRBV29-1 11 TGCAGCGTTAGAATGACAGATACGCAGTATTTT CSVRMTDTQYF
- TRBD1 TRBJ2-3 TRBV7-9 14 TGTGCCAGCAGCGTTGGACAGGACACAGATACGCAGTATTTT CASSVGQDTDTQYF
few - TRBJ2-7 TRBV28 13 TGTGCCAGCACCCCGCTAGGGGGTAACGAGCAGTACTTC CASTPLGGNEQYF
few - TRBJ2-5 TRBV21-1 14 TGTGCCAGCAGCAAAGGCGGGATCCAAGAGACCCAGTACTTC CASSKGGIQETQYF
- - TRBJ2-4 TRBV28 12 TGTGCCAGCAAGGGTAGTGGAAACATTCAGTACTTC CASKGSGNIQYF
- - TRBJ1-5 TRBV4-1 13 TGCGCCAGCAGCTGGCAGGGCCATCAGCCCCAGCATTTT CASSWQGHQPQHF
few - TRBJ1-1 TRBV7-9 14 TGTGCCAGCAGCTTGGGAGGGGTGGACACTGAAGCTTTCTTT CASSLGGVDTEAFF
- - TRBJ2-2 TRBV7-7 14 TGTGCCAGCAGCTTAGAACAGGAGACCGGGGAGCTGTTTTTT CASSLEQETGELFF
few - TRBJ1-2 TRBV29-1 13 TGTAGCGTTGGAGGCGGAGGAAACTATGGCTACACCTTC CSVGGGGNYGYTF
few - TRBJ2-1 TRBV6-1 15 TGTGCCAGCAGTGAGCAGGGCAACTCCTACAATGAGCAGTTCTTC CASSEQGNSYNEQFF
many TRBD1 TRBJ1-6 TRBV2 13 TGTGCCAGCACGGACAGGGGATATTCACCCCTCCACTTT CASTDRGYSPLHF